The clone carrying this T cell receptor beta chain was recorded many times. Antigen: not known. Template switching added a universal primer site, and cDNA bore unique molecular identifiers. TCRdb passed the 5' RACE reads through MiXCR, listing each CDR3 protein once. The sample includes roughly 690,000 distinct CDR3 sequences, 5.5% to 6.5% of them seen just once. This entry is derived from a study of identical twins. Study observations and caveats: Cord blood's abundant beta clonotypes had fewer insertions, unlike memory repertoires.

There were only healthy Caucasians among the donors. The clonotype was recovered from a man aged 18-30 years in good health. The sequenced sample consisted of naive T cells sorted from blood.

In DNA, the CDR3 is TGCGCCAGCAGCGCGCGGACTAGTGAGTTGAGCGAGCAGTACTTC. Amino acid sequence: CASSARTSELSEQYF. The chain is built from TRBV5-1 and TRBJ2-7; 7 nucleotides match TRBD2. Germline V gene data show CDR1 as SGHRS and CDR2 as YFSETQ. Unmatched junction bases numbered 13, after V lost 4 bases and J lost 6 bases. There are 15 residues in the CDR3.